This T cell receptor beta chain was sequenced during a study of response to subunit inactivated influenza vaccine (dated by TCRdb to 2017 to 2018). About the study as a whole: To follow how T cells responded to a trivalent subunit inactivated influenza vaccine, the researchers relied on deep quantitative profiling of the T cell receptor repertoire.

Library construction relied on RT-PCR. Sequencing was carried out with an Illumina HiSeq 2500. TCRdb itself trimmed the public reads at Q25 with fastp, ran MiXCR and retained productive beta chains. All rows with the same CDR3 protein become a single entry with the most common DNA and genes. This sample is represented by under 550,000 distinct CDR3 sequences; roughly 7.6% of them were singletons. Roughly 14% of the sample comes from the top ten. The paper as a whole reports these results and caveats: The authors suggested that each seasonal influenza vaccination may recruit only a limited number of new T cells.

Concerning this clonotype itself: The specificity of this receptor is unknown. Base qualities are not at hand, and no much larger clone is one base apart.

Taken from cysteine to phenylalanine, the CDR3 has 11 residues. The read is trimmed to its CDR3 DNA, 33 bases read in frame from base 1. The germline V gene provides CDR1 SGHRS and CDR2 YFSETQ. V was cut back by 0 bases and J by 5 bases, leaving a gap of 3 bases between them. The sample in question was PBMCs from blood, obtained around 25 months after vaccination. The chain employs TRBV5-1 and TRBJ2-7; no D gene can be assigned with confidence. This receptor was taken from a man aged 45 to 75 who received an inactivated influenza vaccine. Donor details come from another sample of the same person, matched by shared clones. Read as DNA, the sequence is TGCGCCAGCAGCTTGGTCGACGAGCAGTACTTC. Its translation reads: CASSLVDEQYF.